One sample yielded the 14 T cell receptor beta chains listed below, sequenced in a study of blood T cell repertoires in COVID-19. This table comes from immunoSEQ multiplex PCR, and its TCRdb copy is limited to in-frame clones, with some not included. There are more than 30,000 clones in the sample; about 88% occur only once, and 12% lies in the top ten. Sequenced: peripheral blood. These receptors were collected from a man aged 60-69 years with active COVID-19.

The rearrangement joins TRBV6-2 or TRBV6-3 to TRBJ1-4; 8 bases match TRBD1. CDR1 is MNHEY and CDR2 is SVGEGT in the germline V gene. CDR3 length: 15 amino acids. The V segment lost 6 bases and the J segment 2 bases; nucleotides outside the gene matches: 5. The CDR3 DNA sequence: TGTGCCAGCAGCCGGGGACAGGCCACTAATGAAAAACTGTTTTTT. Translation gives CASSRGQATNEKLFF.

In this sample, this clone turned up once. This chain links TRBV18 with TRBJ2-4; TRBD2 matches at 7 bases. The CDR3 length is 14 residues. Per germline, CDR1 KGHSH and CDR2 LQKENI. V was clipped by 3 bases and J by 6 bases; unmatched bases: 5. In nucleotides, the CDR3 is TGTGCCAGCTCACCCGGGGGACTAAGAAACATTCAGTACTTC. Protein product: CASSPGGLRNIQYF.

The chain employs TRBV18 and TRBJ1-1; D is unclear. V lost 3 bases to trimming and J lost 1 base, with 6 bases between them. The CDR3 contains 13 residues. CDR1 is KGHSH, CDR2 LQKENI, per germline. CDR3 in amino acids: CASSPFQNTEAFF. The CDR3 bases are TGTGCCAGCTCACCGTTTCAGAACACTGAAGCTTTCTTT.

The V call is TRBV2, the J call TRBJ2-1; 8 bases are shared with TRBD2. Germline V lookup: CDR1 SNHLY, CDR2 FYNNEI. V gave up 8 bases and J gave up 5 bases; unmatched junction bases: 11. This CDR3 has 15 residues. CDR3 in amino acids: CASAGEREYHNEQFF. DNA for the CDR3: TGTGCCAGCGCGGGGGAGCGGGAGTACCACAATGAGCAGTTCTTC.

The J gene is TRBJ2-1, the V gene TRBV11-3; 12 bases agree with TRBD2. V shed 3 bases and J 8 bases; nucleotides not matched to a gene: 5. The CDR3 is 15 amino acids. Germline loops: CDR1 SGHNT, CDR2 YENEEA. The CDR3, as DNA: TGTGCCAGCAGCTTTCGGACTAGCGGGATCGATGAGCAGTTCTTC. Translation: CASSFRTSGIDEQFF. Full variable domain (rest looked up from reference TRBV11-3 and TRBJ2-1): EAGVVQSPRYKIIEKKQPVAFWCNPISGHNTLYWYLQNLGQGPELLIRYENEEAVDDSQLPKDRFSAERLKGVDSTLKIQPAELGDSAVYLCASSFRTSGIDEQFFGPGTRLTVL.

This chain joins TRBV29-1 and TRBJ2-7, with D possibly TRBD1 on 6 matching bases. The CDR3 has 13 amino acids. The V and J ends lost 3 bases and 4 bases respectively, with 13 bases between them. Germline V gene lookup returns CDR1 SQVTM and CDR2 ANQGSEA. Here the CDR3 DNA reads TGCAGCGTTGATTCAGGGGATGGGTACGAGCAGTACTTC. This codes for CSVDSGDGYEQYF.

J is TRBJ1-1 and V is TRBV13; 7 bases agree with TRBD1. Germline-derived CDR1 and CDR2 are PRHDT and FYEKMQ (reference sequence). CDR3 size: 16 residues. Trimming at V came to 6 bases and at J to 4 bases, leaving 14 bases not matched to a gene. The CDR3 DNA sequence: TGTGCCAGCAGTCCACAAGTCAGGGGGGAAGGCACTGAAGCTTTCTTT. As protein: CASSPQVRGEGTEAFF.

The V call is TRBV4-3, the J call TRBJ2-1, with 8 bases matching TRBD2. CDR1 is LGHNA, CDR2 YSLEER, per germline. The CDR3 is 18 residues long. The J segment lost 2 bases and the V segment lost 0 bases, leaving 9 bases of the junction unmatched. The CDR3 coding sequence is TGCGCCAGCAGCCAAGATTTGGGACTAGTCTGGGCCTACAATGAGCAGTTCTTC. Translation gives CASSQDLGLVWAYNEQFF.

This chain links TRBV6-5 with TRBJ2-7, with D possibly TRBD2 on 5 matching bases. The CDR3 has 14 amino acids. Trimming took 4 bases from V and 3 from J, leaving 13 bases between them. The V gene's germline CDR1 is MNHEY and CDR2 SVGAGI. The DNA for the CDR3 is TGTGCCAGCAGTTCCCTAACCCGGGGCTACGAGCAGTACTTC. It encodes CASSSLTRGYEQYF.

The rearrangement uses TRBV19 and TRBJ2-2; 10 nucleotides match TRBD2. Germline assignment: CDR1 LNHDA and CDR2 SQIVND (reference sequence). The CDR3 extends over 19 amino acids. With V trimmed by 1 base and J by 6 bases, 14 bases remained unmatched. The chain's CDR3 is CASSIVPLLAGGLAGELFF. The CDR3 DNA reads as TGTGCCAGTAGTATAGTTCCCCTCTTAGCGGGAGGACTAGCCGGGGAGCTGTTTTTT.

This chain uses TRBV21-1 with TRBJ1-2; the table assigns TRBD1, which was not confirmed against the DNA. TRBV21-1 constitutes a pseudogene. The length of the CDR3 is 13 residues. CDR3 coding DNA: TGTGCCAGCAGAAGACAGGGACCCTATGGCTACACCTTC. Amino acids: CASRRQGPYGYTF.

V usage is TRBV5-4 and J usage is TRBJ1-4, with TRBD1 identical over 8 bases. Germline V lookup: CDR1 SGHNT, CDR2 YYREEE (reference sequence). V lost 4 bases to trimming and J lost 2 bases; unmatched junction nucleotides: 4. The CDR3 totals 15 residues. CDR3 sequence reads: CASSLGQGTNEKLFF. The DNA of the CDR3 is TGTGCCAGCAGCCTAGGACAGGGCACTAATGAAAAACTGTTTTTT.

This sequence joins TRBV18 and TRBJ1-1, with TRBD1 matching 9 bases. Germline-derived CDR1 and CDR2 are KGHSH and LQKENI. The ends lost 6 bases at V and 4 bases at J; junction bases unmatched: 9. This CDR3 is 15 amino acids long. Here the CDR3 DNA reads TGTGCCAGCTCCCTAGGGACAGGGTGGGGCACTGAAGCTTTCTTT. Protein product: CASSLGTGWGTEAFF. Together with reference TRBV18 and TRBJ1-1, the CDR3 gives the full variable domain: NAGVMQNPRHLVRRRGQEARLRCSPMKGHSHVYWYRQLPEEGLKFMVYLQKENIIDESGMPKERFSAEFPKEGPSILRIQQVVRGDSAAYFCASSLGTGWGTEAFFGQGTRLTVV.

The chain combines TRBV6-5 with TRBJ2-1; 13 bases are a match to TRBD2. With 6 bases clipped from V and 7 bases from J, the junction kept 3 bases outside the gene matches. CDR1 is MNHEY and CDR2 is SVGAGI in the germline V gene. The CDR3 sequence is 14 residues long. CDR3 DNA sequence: TGTGCCAGCAGACTAGCGGGAGGGAAGAATGAGCAGTTCTTC. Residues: CASRLAGGKNEQFF.